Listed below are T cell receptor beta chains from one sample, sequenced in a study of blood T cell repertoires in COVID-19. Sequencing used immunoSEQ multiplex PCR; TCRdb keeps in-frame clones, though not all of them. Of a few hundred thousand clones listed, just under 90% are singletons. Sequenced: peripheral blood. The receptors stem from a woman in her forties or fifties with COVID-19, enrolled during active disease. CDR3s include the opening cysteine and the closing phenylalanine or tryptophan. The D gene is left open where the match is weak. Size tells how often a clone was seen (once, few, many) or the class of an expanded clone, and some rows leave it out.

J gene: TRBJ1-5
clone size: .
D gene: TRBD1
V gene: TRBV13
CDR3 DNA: TGTGCCAGCAGCCCGGGACAGTATCAGCCCCAGCATTTT
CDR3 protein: CASSPGQYQPQHF

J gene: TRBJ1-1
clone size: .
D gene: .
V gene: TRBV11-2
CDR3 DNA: TGTGCCAGCAGCCCAGGGCACGCGAGTGAAGCTTTCTTT
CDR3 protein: CASSPGHASEAFF

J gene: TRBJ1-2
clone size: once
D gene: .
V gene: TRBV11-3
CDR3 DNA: TGTGCCAGCAGCTTCTTAGTGACTAACTATGGCTACACCTTC
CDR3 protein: CASSFLVTNYGYTF

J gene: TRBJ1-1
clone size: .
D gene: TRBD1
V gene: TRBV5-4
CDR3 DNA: TGTGCCAGCAGCACCCGGACAGGCCCAAGGACTGAAGCTTTCTTT
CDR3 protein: CASSTRTGPRTEAFF

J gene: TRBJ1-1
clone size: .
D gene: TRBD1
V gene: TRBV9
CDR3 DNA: TGTGCCAGCAAGGGACAGGGGGACGGCGCTGAAGCTTTCTTT
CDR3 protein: CASKGQGDGAEAFF

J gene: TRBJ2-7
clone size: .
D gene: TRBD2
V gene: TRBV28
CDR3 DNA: TGTGCCAGCAGTTTCCAGGGACTAGCGGGAGAACCCCACGAGCAGTACTTC
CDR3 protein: CASSFQGLAGEPHEQYF

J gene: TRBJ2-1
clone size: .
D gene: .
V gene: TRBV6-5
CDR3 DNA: TGTGCCAGCAGCCCCCCAGGGTTAGGCTACAATGAGCAGTTCTTC
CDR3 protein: CASSPPGLGYNEQFF

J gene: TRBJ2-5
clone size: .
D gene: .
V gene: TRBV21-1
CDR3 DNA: TGTGCCAGCAGCAAAATACCATCTACTCCCCAAGAGACCCAGTACTTC
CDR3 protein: CASSKIPSTPQETQYF

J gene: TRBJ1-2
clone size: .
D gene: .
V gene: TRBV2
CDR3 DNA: TGTGCCAGCACGACAGACAAGGCCAACTATGGCTACACCTTC
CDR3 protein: CASTTDKANYGYTF

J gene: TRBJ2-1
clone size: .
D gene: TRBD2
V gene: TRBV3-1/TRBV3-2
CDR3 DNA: TGTGCCAGCAGCCAAGATAAACTAGCGGGAGCCGGAAATGAGCAGTTCTTC
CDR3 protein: CASSQDKLAGAGNEQFF

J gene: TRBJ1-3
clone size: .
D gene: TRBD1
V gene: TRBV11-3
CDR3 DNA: TGTGCCAGCAGCTTAAGATCAGTCAGGGGGTACTCTGGAAACACCATATATTTT
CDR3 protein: CASSLRSVRGYSGNTIYF

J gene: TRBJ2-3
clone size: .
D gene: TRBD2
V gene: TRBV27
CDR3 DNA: TGTGCCAGCAGTGGTAGCGGGAGGATCCCAGATACGCAGTATTTT
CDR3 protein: CASSGSGRIPDTQYF

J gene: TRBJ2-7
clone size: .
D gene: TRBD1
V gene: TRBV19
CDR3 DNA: TGTGCCAGTAGTAGAAGAAATCTCCGGGACAGGGGCCCAAACGAGCAGTACTTC
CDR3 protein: CASSRRNLRDRGPNEQYF

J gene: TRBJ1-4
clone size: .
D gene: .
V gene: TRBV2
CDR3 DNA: TGTGCCAGCCGCGGAGCAACTAATGAAAAACTGTTTTTT
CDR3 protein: CASRGATNEKLFF

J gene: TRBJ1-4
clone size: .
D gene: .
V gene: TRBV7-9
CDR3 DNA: TGTGCCGGCTCTGGCGGAGGAGAAAAACTGTTTTTT
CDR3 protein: CAGSGGGEKLFF

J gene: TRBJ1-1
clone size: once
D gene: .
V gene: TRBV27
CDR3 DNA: TGTGCCAGCAGTTTATTACACAACACTGAAGCTTTCTTT
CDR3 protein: CASSLLHNTEAFF

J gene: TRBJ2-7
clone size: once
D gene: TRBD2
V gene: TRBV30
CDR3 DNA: TGTGCCTGGGAGACTAGCGCGGTTTTGGACGAGCAGTACTTC
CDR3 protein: CAWETSAVLDEQYF

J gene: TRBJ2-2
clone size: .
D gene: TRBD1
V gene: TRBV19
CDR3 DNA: TGTGCCAGTAGTACCTACGGACAGGGTAACACCGGGGAGCTGTTTTTT
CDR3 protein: CASSTYGQGNTGELFF

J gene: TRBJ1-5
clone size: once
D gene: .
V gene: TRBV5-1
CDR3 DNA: TGCGCCAGCAGCTTAGAGGGAAATAGCAATCAGCCCCAGCATTTT
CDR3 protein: CASSLEGNSNQPQHF

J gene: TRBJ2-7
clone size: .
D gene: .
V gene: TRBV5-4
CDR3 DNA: TGTGCCAGCAGCTTAGGGGGGGGCGGCGAGCAGTACTTC
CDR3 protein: CASSLGGGGEQYF

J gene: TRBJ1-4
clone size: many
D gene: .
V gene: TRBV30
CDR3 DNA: TGTGCCTGGAGTTTTTCGACAGGCCAAAAACTGTTTTTT
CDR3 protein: CAWSFSTGQKLFF

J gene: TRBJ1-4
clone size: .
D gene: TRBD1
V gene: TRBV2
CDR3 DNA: TGTGCCAGCAGTCTTTCTGCGACAGGGCTTAATGAAAAACTGTTTTTT
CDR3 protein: CASSLSATGLNEKLFF

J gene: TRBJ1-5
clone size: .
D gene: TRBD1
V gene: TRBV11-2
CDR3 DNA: TGTGCCAGCAGCACTTCATCCGGGACAGGGAATGATCAGCCCCAGCATTTT
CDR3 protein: CASSTSSGTGNDQPQHF

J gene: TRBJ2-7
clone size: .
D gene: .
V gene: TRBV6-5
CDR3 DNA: TGTGCCAGCACCTCCCCGTCCCGAGTTCAGTACTTC
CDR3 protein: CASTSPSRVQYF

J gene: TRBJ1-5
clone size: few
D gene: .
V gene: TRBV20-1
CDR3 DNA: TGCAGTGCTAGTGCCCTGAATCAGCCCCAGCATTTT
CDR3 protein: CSASALNQPQHF

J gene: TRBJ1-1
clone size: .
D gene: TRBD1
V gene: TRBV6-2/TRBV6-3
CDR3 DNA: TGTGCCAGCAGTTCGTTACAGGGGGCGCGTCCTGAAGCTTTCTTT
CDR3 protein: CASSSLQGARPEAFF

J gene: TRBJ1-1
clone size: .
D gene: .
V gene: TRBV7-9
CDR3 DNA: TGTGCCAGCAGCATCCAAATGGGAGGGAACACTGAAGCTTTCTTT
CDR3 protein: CASSIQMGGNTEAFF

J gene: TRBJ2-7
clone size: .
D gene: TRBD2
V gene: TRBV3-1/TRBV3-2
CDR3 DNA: TGTGCCAGCAGCCAAGAATCGCGGGAGTATACCTACGAGCAGTACTTC
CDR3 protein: CASSQESREYTYEQYF

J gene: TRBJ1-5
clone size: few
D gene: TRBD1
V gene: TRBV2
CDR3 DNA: TGTGCCAGCAGCAACAGGGGTATGAATCAGCCCCAGCATTTT
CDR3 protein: CASSNRGMNQPQHF

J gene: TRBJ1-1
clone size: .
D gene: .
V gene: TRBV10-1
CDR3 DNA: TGCGCCAGCAGTTCGTTGTCAGGGAACACTGAAGCTTTCTTT
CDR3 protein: CASSSLSGNTEAFF

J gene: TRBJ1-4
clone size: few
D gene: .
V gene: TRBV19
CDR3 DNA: TGTGCCAGTAGTGAACCGGGGGGCGGTAATGAAAAACTGTTTTTT
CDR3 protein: CASSEPGGGNEKLFF

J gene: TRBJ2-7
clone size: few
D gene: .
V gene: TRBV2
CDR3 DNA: TGTGCCAGCAGATCCTATAGAAGCTACGAGCAGTACTTC
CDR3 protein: CASRSYRSYEQYF

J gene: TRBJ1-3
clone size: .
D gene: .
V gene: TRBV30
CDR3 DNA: TGTGCCTGGAGCATGAGTATCTCTGGAAACACCATATATTTT
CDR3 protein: CAWSMSISGNTIYF

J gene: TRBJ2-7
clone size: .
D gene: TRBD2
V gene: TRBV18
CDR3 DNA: TGTGCCAGCTCAACTAGCGGGAGGACGGACGAGCAGTACTTC
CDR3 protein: CASSTSGRTDEQYF

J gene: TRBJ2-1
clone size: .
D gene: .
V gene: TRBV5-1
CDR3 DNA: TGCGCCAGCAGCTTGGTTGCAGGGTTCAATGAGCAGTTCTTC
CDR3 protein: CASSLVAGFNEQFF

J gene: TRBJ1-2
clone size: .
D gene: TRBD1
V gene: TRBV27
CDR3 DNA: TGTGCCAGCAGTAAAGCGACAGGGGTGAACTATGGCTACACCTTC
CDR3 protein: CASSKATGVNYGYTF

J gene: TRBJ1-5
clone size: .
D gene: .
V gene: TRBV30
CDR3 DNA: TGTGCCTGGAGTGTGGAAAGAGGCCAGGGACTCAGCAATCAGCCCCAGCATTTT
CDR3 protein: CAWSVERGQGLSNQPQHF

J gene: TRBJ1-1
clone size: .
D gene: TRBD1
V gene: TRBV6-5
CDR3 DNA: TGTGCCAGCAGTCGGACTGGGACAGGGGGCACTGAAGCTTTCTTT
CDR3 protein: CASSRTGTGGTEAFF

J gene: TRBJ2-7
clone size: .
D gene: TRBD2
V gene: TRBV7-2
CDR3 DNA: TGTGCCAGCAGCCCCGTCGGACTAGCGGCCACCTACGAGCAGTACTTC
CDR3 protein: CASSPVGLAATYEQYF